The 27 T cell receptor beta chains listed next were all sequenced from one sample in a study of T cells after yellow fever vaccination. TCRdb re-called the 5' RACE reads with MiXCR, one entry per CDR3 protein. The sample lists fewer than 450,000 distinct CDR3 sequences; approximately 10% were seen once. Sequenced here: PBMCs, sampled on the day of the first yellow fever vaccination. These receptors were obtained from a man younger than 35 who received the YFV17D yellow fever vaccine.

This clonotype occurred many times. The rearrangement joins TRBV1 to TRBJ2-7; the table names TRBD1, a call not compared with the DNA. TRBV1 is deemed a pseudogene. The CDR3 totals 15 residues. The CDR3 DNA reads TGCACCAGCAGCCAGACAGGGGGTGAAACCTACGAGCAGTACTTC. It translates to CTSSQTGGETYEQYF.

The V and J genes are TRBV7-9 and TRBJ1-4; maybe TRBD1 (5 bases). Germline CDR1 is SEHNR and CDR2 is FQNEAQ (reference sequence). CDR3 length: 15 residues. The V end was cut by 3 bases, the J end by 4 bases, with 12 bases between. CDR3 protein: CASSFLTGYNEKLFF. The CDR3 coding sequence is TGTGCCAGCAGCTTCCTCACAGGCTATAATGAAAAACTGTTTTTT.

This clonotype was observed a few times. V usage is TRBV6-2 or TRBV6-3 and J usage is TRBJ2-3, with D perhaps being TRBD1 or TRBD2 (5 bases each). The germline CDR1 and CDR2 sequences are MNHEY and SVGEGT. Trimming cost V 3 bases and J 2 bases, with 18 bases left between them. CDR3 size: 17 residues. The CDR3 protein is CASSYDSGPRVTDTQYF. The CDR3 DNA follows: TGTGCCAGCAGTTATGACTCGGGACCCAGGGTCACAGATACGCAGTATTTT.

V gene TRBV3-1 combines with J gene TRBJ2-5; no definite D call. V shed 3 bases and J shed 4 bases, with 12 bases lying between them. The length of the CDR3 is 14 residues. In germline, CDR1 is LGHDT, CDR2 YNNKEL (reference sequence). This chain's CDR3 is CASSHGSVRETQYF. CDR3 sequence (DNA): TGTGCCAGCAGCCACGGCAGCGTACGAGAGACCCAGTACTTC.

This clonotype appeared a few times. V is TRBV3-1 and J is TRBJ2-3, with 7 bases fitting TRBD2. Germline V gene data show CDR1 as LGHDT and CDR2 as YNNKEL (reference sequence). CDR3 size: 14 residues. J gave up 4 bases and V 8 bases, and 9 bases lay outside the gene matches. In nucleotides, the CDR3 is TGTGCCAGCGCTCCAATGACTAGCTCAGATACGCAGTATTTT. The encoded protein is CASAPMTSSDTQYF.

The chain couples TRBV9 to TRBJ2-3, with a possible D match to TRBD1 (5 bases). The DNA end lines up better with TRBJ1-5; the J call may be wrong. The CDR3 length is 16 residues. Germline V gene data show CDR1 as SGDLS and CDR2 as YYNGEE. The CDR3 loop is CASSVGSDSYTDTQHF. CDR3 sequence (DNA): TGTGCCAGCAGCGTAGGGTCCGACAGCTATACAGATACGCAGCATTTT.

V usage is TRBV4-3 and J usage is TRBJ1-1; possibly TRBD1 for D (5 bases). The CDR3 is 14 residues long. Between the trimmed V and J ends, which lost 4 bases and 8 bases, there was a span of 17 bases. The germline V gene encodes CDR1 LGHNA and CDR2 YSLEER. The CDR3 loop is CASSRLSGYGEAFF. The CDR3 DNA follows: TGCGCCAGCAGCCGACTTTCAGGGTACGGCGAAGCTTTCTTT.

This clonotype was seen many times. This rearrangement joins TRBV7-3 to TRBJ2-7; 10 bases match TRBD2. Germline V gene sequence: CDR1 SGHTA, CDR2 FQGTGA. The CDR3 consists of 15 residues. J was trimmed by 3 bases and V by 5 bases; bases with no gene match: 7. The CDR3 loop is CASSPDSGGLYEQYF. For the CDR3, the DNA is TGTGCCAGCAGCCCCGATAGCGGGGGGCTCTACGAGCAGTACTTC.

The chain joins TRBV4-2 to TRBJ1-4, with D unclear. Germline CDR1 is LGHNA and CDR2 is YNFKEQ. Between the trimmed V and J ends, which lost 0 bases and 8 bases, there was a span of 10 bases. The CDR3 totals 14 residues. CDR3: CASSQDQTEEKLFF. The CDR3 DNA sequence: TGTGCCAGCAGCCAAGATCAGACTGAGGAAAAACTGTTTTTT.

V usage is TRBV18 and J usage is TRBJ1-1, with D unresolved. Germline lookup yields CDR1 KGHSH and CDR2 LQKENI. V lost 3 bases and J 1 base, leaving 18 bases between the germline ends. The CDR3 extends over 17 amino acids. CDR3 in amino acids: CASSPQVSARRNTEAFF. The DNA of the CDR3 is TGTGCCAGCTCACCTCAAGTTAGCGCACGGAGGAACACTGAAGCTTTCTTT.

In its sample, this clonotype was seen many times. The genes are TRBV18 and TRBJ1-2; D gene ambiguous. V was clipped by 3 bases and J by 4 bases, with 9 bases between them. Per the germline V gene, CDR1 is KGHSH and CDR2 is LQKENI. The CDR3 sequence is 13 residues long. CDR3 protein: CASSPESAYGYTF. The CDR3 DNA follows: TGTGCCAGCTCACCGGAATCAGCCTATGGCTACACCTTC.

This clonotype has only a few counts. The chain is built from TRBV7-2 and TRBJ2-7; 7 bases fit TRBD1. CDR1 and CDR2 from the germline V gene are SGHTA and FQGNSA. The V and J ends lost 4 bases and 6 bases, in that order; junction bases with no gene match: 3. This CDR3 contains 12 residues. The CDR3, as DNA: TGTGCCAGCAGCTGGACAGGCCGCGAGCAGTACTTC. It translates to CASSWTGREQYF.

This clonotype has only a few counts. The chain has TRBV21-1 and TRBJ2-2; the listed D gene, TRBD1, was not tested against the DNA. TRBV21-1 is reported as a pseudogene. The CDR3 has 13 residues. The CDR3 DNA reads as TGTGCCAGCAGACAGGGGAACACCGGGGAGCTGTTTTTT. It is translated as CASRQGNTGELFF.

There are a few counts of this clonotype. V and J are TRBV5-1 and TRBJ1-4; unclear D gene. This CDR3 is 15 amino acids long. The V gene lost 4 bases and the J gene lost 0 bases, with 10 bases spanning the gap. Germline V lookup: CDR1 SGHRS, CDR2 YFSETQ. The CDR3 sequence is CASSPEDTTNEKLFF. The CDR3 coding sequence is TGCGCCAGCAGCCCTGAGGATACAACTAATGAAAAACTGTTTTTT. The full variable domain, rest sourced from reference TRBV5-1 and TRBJ1-4, is KAGVTQTPRYLIKTRGQQVTLSCSPISGHRSVSWYQQTPGQGLQFLFEYFSETQRNKGNFPGRFSGRQFSNSRSEMNVSTLELGDSALYLCASSPEDTTNEKLFFGSGTQLSVL.

This clonotype was counted many times. The chain links TRBV6-2 or TRBV6-3 to TRBJ2-1, with D tentatively TRBD2 (6 bases). With 1 base removed from V and 3 bases from J, the gap between germline ends came to 7 bases. Germline values: CDR1 MNHEY, CDR2 SVGEGT. The CDR3 consists of 14 residues. The CDR3 nucleotides read TGTGCCAGCAGTTACTACGGGAGCTACAATGAGCAGTTCTTC. This gives the protein CASSYYGSYNEQFF.

The sample holds a few counts of this clonotype. This chain uses TRBV9 with TRBJ2-3; D is perhaps TRBD2 (6 bases). V lost 4 bases, J lost 0 bases, and 18 bases lay in between. Germline CDR1 is SGDLS and CDR2 is YYNGEE. The CDR3 is 17 amino acids. CDR3 coding DNA: TGTGCCAGCAGCACCAGCGGCGGGATTCCGAGCACAGATACGCAGTATTTT. Encoded protein: CASSTSGGIPSTDTQYF.

This CDR3 reads CSVGFQSQETQYF. CDR3 nucleotides: TGCAGCGTTGGCTTCCAGAGCCAAGAGACCCAGTACTTC. The chain couples TRBV29-1 to TRBJ2-5; no reliable D call. Germline CDR1 is SQVTM and CDR2 is ANQGSEA. The V and J ends lost 4 bases and 1 base respectively, with 10 bases between them. This CDR3 contains 13 residues.

The chain employs TRBV7-3 and TRBJ2-3; D gene ambiguous. The CDR3 extends over 13 amino acids. Per germline, CDR1 SGHTA and CDR2 FQGTGA. V lost 1 base, J lost 4 bases, and 6 bases lay in between. CDR3 residues: CASSLRASDTQYF. CDR3 DNA: TGTGCCAGCAGCTTAAGGGCTTCAGATACGCAGTATTTT. Complete variable domain (other parts from reference TRBV7-3 and TRBJ2-3): GAGVSQTPSNKVTEKGKYVELRCDPISGHTALYWYRQSLGQGPEFLIYFQGTGAADDSGLPNDRFFAVRPEGSVSTLKIQRTERGDSAVYLCASSLRASDTQYFGPGTRLTVL.

The chain has TRBV20-1 and TRBJ2-1, with D possibly TRBD2 on 6 matching bases. The V and J ends lost 0 bases and 0 bases respectively, with 15 bases between them. Germline V gene data show CDR1 as DFQATT and CDR2 as SNEGSKA (reference sequence). CDR3 length: 17 residues. CDR3 sequence reads: CSARDKMTRGSYNEQFF. As DNA, the CDR3 is TGCAGTGCTAGAGATAAGATGACGCGGGGCTCCTACAATGAGCAGTTCTTC.

The chain joins TRBV7-3 to TRBJ2-1; D is tentatively TRBD1 or TRBD2 (5 bases each). The CDR3 sequence is 13 residues long. The V end was cut by 5 bases, the J end by 10 bases, with 15 bases between. Looked up from germline, CDR1 is SGHTA and CDR2 is FQGTGA. CDR3 nucleotides: TGTGCCAGCAGCAGGGGATCATCGGGGGAGCAGTTCTTC. Residues: CASSRGSSGEQFF.

This clonotype was detected many times. The chain combines TRBV6-5 with TRBJ1-4, with unresolved D. Per the germline V gene, CDR1 is MNHEY and CDR2 is SVGAGI. CDR3 length: 14 amino acids. V dropped 2 bases and J dropped 6 bases, with 10 bases sitting between them. Here the CDR3 DNA reads TGTGCCAGCAGTTACCAGCTTAGAGATGAAAAACTGTTTTTT. Residues: CASSYQLRDEKLFF.

This rearrangement joins TRBV7-2 to TRBJ2-7; D call uncertain. CDR3 length: 12 residues. Trimming left V 4 bases short and J 5 bases short, with 9 bases between. CDR1 SGHTA and CDR2 FQGNSA come from the germline V gene. Here the CDR3 reads CASSSPFHEQYF. The CDR3 region has the DNA TGTGCCAGCAGCTCCCCGTTTCACGAGCAGTACTTC. Full variable domain (remainder filled in from reference TRBV7-2 and TRBJ2-7): GAGVSQSPSNKVTEKGKDVELRCDPISGHTALYWYRQSLGQGLEFLIYFQGNSAPDKSGLPSDRFSAERTGGSVSTLTIQRTQQEDSAVYLCASSSPFHEQYFGPGTRLTVT.

In this sample, this clonotype turned up a few times. The chain links TRBV20-1 to TRBJ1-2; TRBD1 matches 11 bases. CDR1 is DFQATT, CDR2 SNEGSKA, per germline (reference sequence). With 1 base clipped from V and 2 bases from J, the junction kept 6 bases outside the gene matches. This CDR3 contains 16 residues. The CDR3 nucleotides are TGCAGTGCTAGAGTGGGACAGGGGGTGTTCAACTATGGCTACACCTTC. Translating it yields CSARVGQGVFNYGYTF.

This sequence joins TRBV7-9 and TRBJ1-1, with D unresolved. CDR3 length equals 17 residues. The germline gives CDR1 SEHNR, CDR2 FQNEAQ (reference sequence). Trimming stripped 4 bases from V and 0 bases from J, with 18 bases between. Here the CDR3 reads CASSSATEGFMNTEAFF. Written as DNA, the CDR3 is TGTGCCAGCAGCTCCGCCACTGAGGGTTTCATGAACACTGAAGCTTTCTTT.

This clonotype was seen only once. This rearrangement joins TRBV11-1 to TRBJ2-6, with no clear D. Trimming removed 5 bases at V and 0 bases at J, with 20 bases between. Germline CDR1 reads SGHAT; CDR2 reads FQDESV (reference sequence). The CDR3 runs 19 residues. This chain's CDR3 is CASSPRTDVVTSGANVLTF. DNA for the CDR3: TGTGCCAGCAGCCCACGGACGGATGTCGTTACCTCTGGGGCCAACGTCCTGACTTTC.

This clonotype was detected many times. This chain uses TRBV4-3 with TRBJ1-6; perhaps TRBD1 as D (5 bases). This CDR3 spans 18 amino acids. Trimming shortened V by 4 bases and J by 4 bases, and 20 bases separated the two germline ends. CDR1 LGHNA and CDR2 YSLEER come from the germline V gene. The CDR3 spells CASSPRVDRPLYNSPLHF. DNA for the CDR3: TGCGCCAGCAGCCCTAGAGTAGACAGACCGTTATATAATTCACCCCTCCACTTT.

The chain is built from TRBV12-3 or TRBV12-4 and TRBJ2-6; a weak D match, TRBD1 (6 bases). V was pared by 6 bases and J by 2 bases, with 17 bases between. The CDR3 runs 17 residues. This chain's CDR3 is CASRSTQGFPGANVLTF. The CDR3 region has the DNA TGTGCCAGCAGGTCGACACAGGGTTTCCCTGGGGCCAACGTCCTGACTTTC.